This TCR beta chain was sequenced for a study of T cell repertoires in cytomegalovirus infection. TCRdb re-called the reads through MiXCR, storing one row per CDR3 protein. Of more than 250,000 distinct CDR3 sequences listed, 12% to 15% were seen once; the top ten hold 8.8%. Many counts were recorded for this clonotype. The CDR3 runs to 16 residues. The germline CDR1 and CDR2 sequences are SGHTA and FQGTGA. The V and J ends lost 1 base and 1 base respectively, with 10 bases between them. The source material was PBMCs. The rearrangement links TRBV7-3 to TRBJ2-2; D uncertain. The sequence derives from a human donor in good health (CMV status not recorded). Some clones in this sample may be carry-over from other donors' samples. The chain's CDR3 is CASSLNPWGNTGELFF. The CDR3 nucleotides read TGTGCCAGCAGCTTAAACCCCTGGGGGAACACCGGGGAGCTGTTTTTT.